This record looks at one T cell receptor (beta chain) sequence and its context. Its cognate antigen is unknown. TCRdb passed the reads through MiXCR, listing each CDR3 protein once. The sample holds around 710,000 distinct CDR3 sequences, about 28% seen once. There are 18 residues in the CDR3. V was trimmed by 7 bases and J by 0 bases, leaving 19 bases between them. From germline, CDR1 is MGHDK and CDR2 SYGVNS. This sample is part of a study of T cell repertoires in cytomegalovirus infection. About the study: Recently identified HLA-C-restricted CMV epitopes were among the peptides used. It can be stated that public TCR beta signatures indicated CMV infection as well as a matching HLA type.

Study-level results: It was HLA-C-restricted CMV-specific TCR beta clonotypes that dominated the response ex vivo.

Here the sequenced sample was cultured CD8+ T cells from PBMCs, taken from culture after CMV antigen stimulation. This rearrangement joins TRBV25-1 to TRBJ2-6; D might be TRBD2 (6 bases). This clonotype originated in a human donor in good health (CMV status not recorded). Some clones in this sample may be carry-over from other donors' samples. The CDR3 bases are TGTGCCAGCATCGAAAAGGAGGGTTCCCTCTCTGGGGCCAACGTCCTGACTTTC. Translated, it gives CASIEKEGSLSGANVLTF.